The 31 T cell receptor beta chains listed next were all sequenced from one sample in a study of T cell changes during pregnancy in multiple sclerosis. Sequenced by immunoSEQ multiplex PCR; TCRdb stores in-frame clones only, minus some. The repertoire holds tens of thousands of clones, with roughly 94% as singletons. The sample here was peripheral blood, taken in the third trimester of pregnancy. The receptors come from a female donor with multiple sclerosis, enrolled in a pregnancy study.

This chain joins TRBV7-9 and TRBJ1-1, with 12 bases aligning to TRBD1. CDR3 size: 16 residues. Germline values: CDR1 SEHNR, CDR2 FQNEAQ (reference sequence). After removal of 1 base from V and 4 bases from J, the junction contained 4 bases not matched to a gene. The CDR3 region is CASSLGGTGGLTEAFF. In DNA form, the CDR3 reads TGTGCCAGCAGCTTAGGGGGGACAGGGGGCCTCACTGAAGCTTTCTTT.

V is TRBV28 and J is TRBJ1-5, with TRBD1 as a possible D gene (6 bases). Trimming pared 2 bases from V and 6 bases from J, leaving 14 bases between. This CDR3 contains 15 residues. Germline assignment: CDR1 MDHEN and CDR2 SYDVKM. The CDR3 is CASSLRSQGSQPQHF. In DNA, the CDR3 is TGTGCCAGCAGTTTAAGATCGCAGGGGAGTCAGCCCCAGCATTTT.

The chain carries TRBV29-1 and TRBJ1-1; possibly TRBD1 for D (6 bases). In germline, CDR1 is SQVTM, CDR2 ANQGSEA. V was clipped by 0 bases and J by 1 base, with 9 bases between them. This CDR3 spans 14 amino acids. The chain's CDR3 is CSVEDTGTNTEAFF. CDR3 DNA sequence: TGCAGCGTTGAAGACACAGGGACGAACACTGAAGCTTTCTTT.

The chain couples TRBV18 to TRBJ2-7; D is perhaps TRBD1 (5 bases). V dropped 4 bases and J dropped 6 bases, with 16 bases sitting between them. The CDR3 totals 14 residues. Germline V gene sequence: CDR1 KGHSH, CDR2 LQKENI. CDR3 in DNA: TGTGCCAGCTCACTCGGACATCCTTTCCGCGAGCAGTACTTC. Its translation: CASSLGHPFREQYF. Full variable domain (rest looked up from reference TRBV18 and TRBJ2-7): NAGVMQNPRHLVRRRGQEARLRCSPMKGHSHVYWYRQLPEEGLKFMVYLQKENIIDESGMPKERFSAEFPKEGPSILRIQQVVRGDSAAYFCASSLGHPFREQYFGPGTRLTVT.

The chain recombines TRBV29-1 with TRBJ2-6; D perhaps matches TRBD1 (5 bases). The CDR3 is 14 residues long. The V end lost 3 bases, the J end lost 1 base, and 7 bases lay between the germline ends. Per germline, CDR1 SQVTM and CDR2 ANQGSEA. The CDR3 bases are TGCAGCGTTGAGCAGGGTTCTGGGGCCAACGTCCTGACTTTC. Translation gives CSVEQGSGANVLTF.

This chain connects TRBV7-9 to TRBJ2-1; no firm D call. V lost 2 bases to trimming and J lost 0 bases, with 5 bases between them. The CDR3 is made up of 14 amino acids. Germline loops: CDR1 SEHNR, CDR2 FQNEAQ (reference sequence). The CDR3 sequence is CASSLSVSYNEQFF. The CDR3 DNA reads TGTGCCAGCAGCTTAAGCGTCTCCTACAATGAGCAGTTCTTC.

V usage is TRBV19 and J usage is TRBJ2-1, with TRBD1 matching 8 bases. The CDR3 has 15 residues. The germline V gene has CDR1 LNHDA and CDR2 SQIVND (reference sequence). The J segment lost 8 bases and the V segment lost 2 bases, leaving 8 bases of the junction unmatched. This chain's CDR3 is CASSILGTGTDEQFF. The CDR3, as DNA: TGTGCCAGTAGTATATTAGGGACAGGCACCGATGAGCAGTTCTTC.

The J gene is TRBJ2-3, the V gene TRBV19; 10 bases fit TRBD2. Looked up from germline, CDR1 is LNHDA and CDR2 is SQIVND (reference sequence). After removal of 10 bases from V and 5 bases from J, the junction contained 6 bases not matched to a gene. The CDR3 contains 13 residues. The CDR3 is CATGLAARDTQYF. DNA for the CDR3: TGTGCCACCGGACTAGCGGCGAGAGATACGCAGTATTTT.

The chain carries TRBV7-2 and TRBJ2-7; no firm D call. Germline V gene data show CDR1 as SGHTA and CDR2 as FQGNSA. The CDR3 has 13 amino acids. Trimming pared 3 bases from V and 3 bases from J, leaving 9 bases between. The CDR3 here is CASSLTIRYEQYF. CDR3 DNA sequence: TGTGCCAGCAGCTTGACAATCCGCTACGAGCAGTACTTC.

V and J are TRBV7-2 and TRBJ1-2; TRBD1 aligns across 7 bases. The CDR3 length is 16 residues. Trimming took 5 bases from V and 2 from J; bases not matched to a gene: 11. Germline V gene sequence: CDR1 SGHTA, CDR2 FQGNSA. This CDR3 is CASSGMGQRNNYGYTF. CDR3 bases: TGTGCCAGCAGCGGGATGGGACAGAGAAACAACTATGGCTACACCTTC. The complete variable domain, with remaining parts taken from reference TRBV7-2 and TRBJ1-2, reads GAGVSQSPSNKVTEKGKDVELRCDPISGHTALYWYRQSLGQGLEFLIYFQGNSAPDKSGLPSDRFSAERTGGSVSTLTIQRTQQEDSAVYLCASSGMGQRNNYGYTFGSGTRLTVV.

The V and J genes are TRBV10-3 and TRBJ2-5; 7 bases align to TRBD2. With V trimmed by 3 bases and J by 2 bases, 3 bases remained unmatched. Germline-derived CDR1 and CDR2 are ENHRY and SYGVKD. The CDR3 length is 14 residues. The CDR3 bases are TGTGCCATCAGTGATCGGCGGGAGCAAGAGACCCAGTACTTC. It specifies CAISDRREQETQYF.

This rearrangement joins TRBV28 to TRBJ1-1, with 9 bases lining up with TRBD1. In germline, CDR1 is MDHEN, CDR2 SYDVKM. The CDR3 runs to 18 residues. V shed 6 bases, J shed 0 bases, and the junction held 14 bases outside the gene matches. CDR3 DNA: TGTGCCAGCAGCTCATCACCCGGGACAGGGCGCATGAACACTGAAGCTTTCTTT. This gives the protein CASSSSPGTGRMNTEAFF.

The rearrangement links TRBV7-2 to TRBJ1-2, with D perhaps TRBD1 (6 bases). The CDR3 is 15 amino acids. The V end was cut by 1 base, the J end by 4 bases, with 13 bases between. Germline V gene sequence: CDR1 SGHTA, CDR2 FQGNSA. The CDR3 here is CASSLGVGQPYGYTF. In nucleotides, the CDR3 is TGTGCCAGCAGCTTAGGTGTCGGACAGCCCTATGGCTACACCTTC.

The chain recombines TRBV6-1 with TRBJ2-2; 8 bases are shared with TRBD2. CDR1 is MNHNS and CDR2 is SASEGT in the germline V gene. The ends lost 9 bases at V and 6 bases at J; junction bases unmatched: 12. CDR3 length: 15 residues. The CDR3 coding sequence is TGTGCCAGTCAGCGGGAGCTCCCCTCTCCCGGGGAGCTGTTTTTT. Translating gives CASQRELPSPGELFF.

This chain uses TRBV11-2 with TRBJ2-3; no clear D gene. CDR3 length: 14 residues. Germline V lookup: CDR1 SGHAT, CDR2 FQNNGV. Trimming shortened V by 2 bases and J by 6 bases, and 12 bases separated the two germline ends. CDR3 in DNA: TGTGCCAGCAGCTTATCCCCACAATGGGATACGCAGTATTTT. Residues: CASSLSPQWDTQYF.

The chain has TRBV29-1 and TRBJ2-5; 7 bases align to TRBD2. J gave up 5 bases and V 0 bases, and 0 bases lay outside the gene matches. The CDR3 runs 12 residues. Germline assignment: CDR1 SQVTM and CDR2 ANQGSEA. CDR3 region: CSVEEGGETQYF. The CDR3 DNA is TGCAGCGTTGAAGAGGGGGGGGAGACCCAGTACTTC.

The chain carries TRBV6-5 and TRBJ2-7, with 12 bases matching TRBD2. V gave up 5 bases and J gave up 6 bases; unmatched junction bases: 8. The length of the CDR3 is 15 residues. CDR1 is MNHEY and CDR2 is SVGAGI in the germline V gene. CDR3: CASSRSLAGGPEQYF. The CDR3 nucleotides read TGTGCCAGCAGTCGATCCCTAGCGGGGGGGCCCGAGCAGTACTTC.

DNA of the CDR3: TGCGCCAGCAGCCCCGGGCGGGGCGGCTCCTACGAGCAGTACTTC. Translated: CASSPGRGGSYEQYF. The V call is TRBV4-1, the J call TRBJ2-7, with TRBD2 as a possible D gene (6 bases). This CDR3 is built from 15 residues. V gave up 4 bases and J gave up 0 bases, with 13 bases separating them. Per germline, CDR1 MGHRA and CDR2 YSYEKL.

The gene calls are TRBV7-9 and TRBJ2-7; 11 bases fit TRBD1. The CDR3 runs 16 residues. The V and J ends lost 1 base and 5 bases, in that order; junction bases with no gene match: 7. The germline V gene encodes CDR1 SEHNR and CDR2 FQNEAQ (reference sequence). CDR3 nucleotides: TGTGCCAGCAGCTTAGACCAGGACAGGGGGCACCACGAGCAGTACTTC. Amino acids: CASSLDQDRGHHEQYF.

This chain joins TRBV2 and TRBJ1-6; D perhaps matches TRBD1 (5 bases). In germline, CDR1 is SNHLY, CDR2 FYNNEI. V lost 7 bases, J lost 14 bases, and 21 bases lay in between. The CDR3 contains 14 residues. The CDR3: CASTPGQGSRTLHF. The CDR3 DNA reads TGTGCCAGCACCCCCGGGCAGGGAAGTAGGACCCTCCACTTT. Based on the CDR3 plus reference TRBV2 and TRBJ1-6, the full variable domain is EPEVTQTPSHQVTQMGQEVILRCVPISNHLYFYWYRQILGQKVEFLVSFYNNEISEKSEIFDDQFSVERPDGSNFTLKIRSTKLEDSAMYFCASTPGQGSRTLHFGNGTRLTVT.

The rearrangement links TRBV9 to TRBJ1-1; D gene unclear. V lost 2 bases to trimming and J lost 0 bases, with 5 bases between them. The CDR3 contains 13 residues. Germline values: CDR1 SGDLS, CDR2 YYNGEE. The CDR3 DNA is TGTGCCAGCAGCGTTTCAGTGAACACTGAAGCTTTCTTT. It specifies CASSVSVNTEAFF. The whole variable domain, remainder taken from reference TRBV9 and TRBJ1-1, is DSGVTQTPKHLITATGQRVTLRCSPRSGDLSVYWYQQSLDQGLQFLIQYYNGEERAKGNILERFSAQQFPDLHSELNLSSLELGDSALYFCASSVSVNTEAFFGQGTRLTVV.

The rearrangement links TRBV7-2 to TRBJ2-2, with TRBD2 matching 8 bases. The V gene end was trimmed by 2 bases and the J gene end by 1 base; junction bases not matched to a gene: 3. The CDR3 spans 16 residues. Germline assignment: CDR1 SGHTA and CDR2 FQGNSA. CDR3 nucleotide sequence: TGTGCCAGCAGCTTACGTCTAGCGGGGAACACCGGGGAGCTGTTTTTT. It specifies CASSLRLAGNTGELFF.

V usage is TRBV18 and J usage is TRBJ2-7; D ambiguous. CDR1 is KGHSH, CDR2 LQKENI, per germline. The CDR3 is 13 amino acids. V lost 6 bases and J lost 0, with 9 bases in between. CDR3 nucleotide sequence: TGTGCCAGCTCTTCCACAGACTCCTACGAGCAGTACTTC. It encodes CASSSTDSYEQYF.

This chain joins TRBV11-3 and TRBJ2-7, with D uncertain. The CDR3 spans 14 residues. Germline CDR1 reads SGHNT; CDR2 reads YENEEA. Deletions cut 2 bases from V and 0 bases from J, with 8 bases between. In DNA, the CDR3 is TGTGCCAGCAGCTTATTGGGCAGCTCCTACGAGCAGTACTTC. It translates to CASSLLGSSYEQYF.

The chain is built from TRBV10-3 and TRBJ1-2, with TRBD1 matching 8 bases. CDR1 ENHRY and CDR2 SYGVKD come from the germline V gene. The V gene end was trimmed by 5 bases and the J gene end by 13 bases; junction bases not matched to a gene: 9. This CDR3 is 12 amino acids long. The CDR3 sequence is CAISPGQDISTF. The DNA of the CDR3 is TGTGCCATCAGTCCGGGACAGGATATAAGCACCTTC.

The CDR3 is CASSTLPQGAAANEKLFF. The CDR3 DNA reads as TGTGCCAGCTCAACCCTCCCCCAGGGGGCAGCCGCTAATGAAAAACTGTTTTTT. This chain joins TRBV18 and TRBJ1-4; 8 bases fit TRBD1. V was pared by 5 bases and J by 3 bases, with 14 bases of the junction left unmatched. The V gene's germline CDR1 is KGHSH and CDR2 LQKENI. The CDR3 has 18 residues.

V gene TRBV15 combines with J gene TRBJ1-1; no clear D. Trimming took 1 base from V and 5 from J, leaving 5 bases between them. The CDR3 covers 12 residues. The V gene's germline CDR1 is LNHNV and CDR2 YYDKDF (reference sequence). The CDR3 sequence is CATSRGETEAFF. The CDR3 DNA reads as TGTGCCACCAGCAGAGGGGAGACTGAAGCTTTCTTT.

DNA for the CDR3: TGTGCCAGCAGTGATCCGGGGGGAGGCACAGATACGCAGTATTTT. It yields the protein CASSDPGGGTDTQYF. This chain connects TRBV2 to TRBJ2-3; 7 positions match TRBD2. The CDR3 sequence is 15 residues long. Germline CDR1 and CDR2: SNHLY and FYNNEI. V dropped 3 bases and J dropped 1; count of bases not matched to a gene: 4.

The chain joins TRBV7-7 to TRBJ2-1, with a possible D match to TRBD2 (5 bases). CDR3 size: 13 residues. V was shortened by 5 bases and J by 8 bases, with 13 bases between the two germline ends. Germline CDR1 SSHAT, CDR2 FNYEAQ (reference sequence). This CDR3 reads CASSRGREHEQFF. CDR3 bases: TGTGCCAGCAGCCGGGGAAGGGAGCATGAGCAGTTCTTC.

The CDR3 loop reads CASSSKGRDYGYTF. The CDR3 nucleotides read TGTGCCAGTAGTTCCAAAGGGCGGGACTATGGCTACACCTTC. This chain uses TRBV19 with TRBJ1-2; the D is unclear. Germline loops: CDR1 LNHDA, CDR2 SQIVND (reference sequence). The V and J ends lost 5 bases and 3 bases respectively, with 13 bases between them. The CDR3 covers 14 residues.

The chain uses TRBV7-8 and TRBJ2-5; 13 bases are a match to TRBD2. The J segment lost 5 bases and the V segment lost 5 bases, leaving 8 bases of the junction unmatched. Germline assignment: CDR1 SGHVS and CDR2 FQNEAQ. The CDR3 runs 16 residues. CDR3 sequence reads: CASSQGLAGADETQYF. CDR3 coding DNA: TGTGCCAGCAGCCAAGGACTAGCGGGAGCCGACGAGACCCAGTACTTC.